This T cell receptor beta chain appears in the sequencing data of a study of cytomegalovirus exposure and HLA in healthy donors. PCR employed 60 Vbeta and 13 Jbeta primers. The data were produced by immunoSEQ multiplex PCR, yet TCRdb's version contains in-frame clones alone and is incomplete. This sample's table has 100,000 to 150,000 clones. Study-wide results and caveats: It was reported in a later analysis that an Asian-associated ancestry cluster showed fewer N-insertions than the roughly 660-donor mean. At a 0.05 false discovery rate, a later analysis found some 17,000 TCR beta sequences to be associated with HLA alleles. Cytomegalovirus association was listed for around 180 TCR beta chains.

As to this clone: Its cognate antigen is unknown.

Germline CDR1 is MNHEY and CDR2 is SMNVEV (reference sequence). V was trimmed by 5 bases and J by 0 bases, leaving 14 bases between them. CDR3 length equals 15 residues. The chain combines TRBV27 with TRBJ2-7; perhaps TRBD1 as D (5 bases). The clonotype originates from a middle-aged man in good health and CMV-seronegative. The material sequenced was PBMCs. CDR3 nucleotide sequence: TGTGCCAGCAGTAAAAAGACAGACGGCTCCTACGAGCAGTACTTC. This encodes CASSKKTDGSYEQYF.